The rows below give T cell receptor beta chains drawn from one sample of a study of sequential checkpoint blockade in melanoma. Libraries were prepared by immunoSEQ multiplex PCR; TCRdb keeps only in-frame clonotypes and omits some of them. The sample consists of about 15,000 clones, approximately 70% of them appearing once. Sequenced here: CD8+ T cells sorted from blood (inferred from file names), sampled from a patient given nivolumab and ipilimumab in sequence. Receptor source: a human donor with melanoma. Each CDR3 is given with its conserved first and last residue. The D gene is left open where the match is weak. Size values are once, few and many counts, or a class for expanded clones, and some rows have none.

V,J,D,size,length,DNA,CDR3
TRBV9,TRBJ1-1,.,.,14,TGTGCCAGCAGCGACCCAAGGGGGAACACTGAAGCTTTCTTT,CASSDPRGNTEAFF
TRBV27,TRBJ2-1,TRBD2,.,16,TGTGCCAGCAGTCCCCTCGGGGGGTCGTACGGGAATGAGCAGTTCTTC,CASSPLGGSYGNEQFF
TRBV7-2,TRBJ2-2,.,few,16,TGTGCCAGCAGCTTATGGGGAGGGGGAAACACCGGGGAGCTGTTTTTT,CASSLWGGGNTGELFF
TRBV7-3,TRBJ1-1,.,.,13,TGTGCCAGCAGCTTTCAGGGCGGCACTGAAGCTTTCTTT,CASSFQGGTEAFF
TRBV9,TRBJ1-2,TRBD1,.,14,TGTGCCAGCAGCGCCACAGGGGGCCCCTACGGCTACACCTTC,CASSATGGPYGYTF
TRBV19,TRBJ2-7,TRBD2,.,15,TGTGCCAGTAGTATCCGGACTAGCGGGAGGTACGAGCAGTACTTC,CASSIRTSGRYEQYF
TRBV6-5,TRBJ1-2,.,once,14,TGTGCCAGCAGTTACGAGCCCTTCGGCTATGGCTACACCTTC,CASSYEPFGYGYTF
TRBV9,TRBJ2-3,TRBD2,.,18,TGTGCCAGCAGCGTAGAAGGGACTAGCGGGGATAGCACAGATACGCAGTATTTT,CASSVEGTSGDSTDTQYF
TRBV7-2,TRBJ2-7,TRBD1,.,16,TGTGCCAGCAGCAGAGCGGGACAGGGGGCCTCCTACGAGCAGTACTTC,CASSRAGQGASYEQYF
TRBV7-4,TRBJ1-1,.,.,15,TGTGCCAGCAGCCCATTCTGTACACAGGCATCTGAAGCTTTCTTT,CASSPFCTQASEAFF
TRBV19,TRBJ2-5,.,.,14,TGTGCCAGTAGTATAGGAGGCGGAGAAGAGACCCAGTACTTC,CASSIGGGEETQYF
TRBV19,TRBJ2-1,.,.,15,TGTGCCAGTAGTATGACTAACGGGGCCTACAATGAGCAGTTCTTC,CASSMTNGAYNEQFF
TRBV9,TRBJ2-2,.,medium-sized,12,TGTGCCAGCAGCGTACGCACCGGGGAGCTGTTTTTT,CASSVRTGELFF
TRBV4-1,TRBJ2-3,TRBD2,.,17,TGCGCCAGCAGCCACCCTATTAGCGGGAGGAGGGGAGATACGCAGTATTTT,CASSHPISGRRGDTQYF
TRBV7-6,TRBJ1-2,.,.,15,TGTGCCAGCAGCCCTCTGGACAGCCCTAACTATGGCTACACCTTC,CASSPLDSPNYGYTF
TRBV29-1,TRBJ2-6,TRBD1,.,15,TGCAGCGTTGAAGACAGGGGGTTTGGGGCCAACGTCCTGACTTTC,CSVEDRGFGANVLTF
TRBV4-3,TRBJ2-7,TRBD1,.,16,TGCGCCAGCAGCCAGAAATGGGGACAGGGGGTCGACGAGCAGTACTTC,CASSQKWGQGVDEQYF
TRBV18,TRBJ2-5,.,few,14,TGTGCCAGCTCACCGGGGAGTCTGGTGGAGACCCAGTACTTC,CASSPGSLVETQYF
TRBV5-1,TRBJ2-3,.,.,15,TGCGCCAGCAGCTTGTCGCAGGGAAGGACAGATACGCAGTATTTT,CASSLSQGRTDTQYF
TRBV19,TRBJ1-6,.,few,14,TGTGCCAGTAGTATTTCCCTTTCCGGTTCACCCCTCCACTTT,CASSISLSGSPLHF
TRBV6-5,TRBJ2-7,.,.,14,TGTGCCAGCAGTTACTGGGGCGACGCCTACGAGCAGTACTTC,CASSYWGDAYEQYF
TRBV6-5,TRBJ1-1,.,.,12,TGTGCCAAGGCGGGGCAGGGCACTGAAGCTTTCTTT,CAKAGQGTEAFF
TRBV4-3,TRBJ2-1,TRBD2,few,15,TGCGCCAGCAGCCGAGGGACTAGCGTCGACAATGAGCAGTTCTTC,CASSRGTSVDNEQFF
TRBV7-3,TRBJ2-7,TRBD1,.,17,TGTGCCAGCAGCTTAAGACCCCCGGGACAGGGTTATGACGAGCAGTACTTC,CASSLRPPGQGYDEQYF
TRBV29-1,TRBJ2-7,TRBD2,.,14,TGCAGCGTTGAATTGGGACTAGCGACAGACGAGCAGTACTTC,CSVELGLATDEQYF
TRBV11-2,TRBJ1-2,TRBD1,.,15,TGTGCCAGCAGCACCTCCGGGACAGAGTACTATGGCTACACCTTC,CASSTSGTEYYGYTF
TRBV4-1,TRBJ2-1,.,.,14,TGCGCCAGCAGCCAAGTTGGGGGGTTGGATGAGCAGTTCTTC,CASSQVGGLDEQFF
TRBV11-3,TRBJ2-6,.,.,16,TGTGCCAGCAGCTTAGATCGGGGGACTGGGGCCAACGTCCTGACTTTC,CASSLDRGTGANVLTF
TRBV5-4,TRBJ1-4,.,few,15,TGTGCCAGCAGCTTGGAAGCGGGGTTTAATGAAAAACTGTTTTTT,CASSLEAGFNEKLFF
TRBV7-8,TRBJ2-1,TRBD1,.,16,TGTGCCAGCAGCTCCCCATTGGACAGGGTAAGCAATGAGCAGTTCTTC,CASSSPLDRVSNEQFF
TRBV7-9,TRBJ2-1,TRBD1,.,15,TGTGCCAGCAGACGGCGACAGGGGGCGGAGAATGAGCAGTTCTTC,CASRRRQGAENEQFF
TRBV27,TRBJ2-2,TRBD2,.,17,TGTGCCAGCAGTTTAACAAGCGAGGGACTAGCGAGCGGGGAGCTGTTTTTT,CASSLTSEGLASGELFF
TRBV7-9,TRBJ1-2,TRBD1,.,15,TGTGCCAGCAGCTCCGACAGGGGAGCTAACTATGGCTACACCTTC,CASSSDRGANYGYTF